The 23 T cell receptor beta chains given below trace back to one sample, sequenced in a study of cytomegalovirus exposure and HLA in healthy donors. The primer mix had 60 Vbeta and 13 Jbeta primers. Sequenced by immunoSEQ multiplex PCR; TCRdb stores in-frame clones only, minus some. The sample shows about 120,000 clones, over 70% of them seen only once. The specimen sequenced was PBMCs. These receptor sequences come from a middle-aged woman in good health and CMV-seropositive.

CDR3 DNA sequence: TGTGCCAGTAGGCGACAGTCTAACTATGGCTACACCTTC. Translating gives CASRRQSNYGYTF. The chain carries TRBV19 and TRBJ1-2, with D perhaps matching TRBD1 (5 bases). Germline-derived CDR1 and CDR2 are LNHDA and SQIVND (reference sequence). The CDR3 length is 13 residues. Between the trimmed V and J ends, which lost 6 bases and 0 bases, there was a span of 8 bases.

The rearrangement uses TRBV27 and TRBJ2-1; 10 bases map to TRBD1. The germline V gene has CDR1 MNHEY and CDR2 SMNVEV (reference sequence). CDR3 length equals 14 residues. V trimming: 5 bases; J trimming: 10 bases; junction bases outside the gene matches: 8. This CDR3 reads CASSQGQGSKEQFF. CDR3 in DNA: TGTGCCAGCAGTCAGGGACAGGGGTCGAAGGAGCAGTTCTTC.

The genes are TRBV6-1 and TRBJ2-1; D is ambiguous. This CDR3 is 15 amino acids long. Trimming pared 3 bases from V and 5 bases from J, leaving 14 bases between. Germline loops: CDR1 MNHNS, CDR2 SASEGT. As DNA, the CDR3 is TGTGCCAGCAGTGATTACGTCACTCCTAACAATGAGCAGTTCTTC. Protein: CASSDYVTPNNEQFF.

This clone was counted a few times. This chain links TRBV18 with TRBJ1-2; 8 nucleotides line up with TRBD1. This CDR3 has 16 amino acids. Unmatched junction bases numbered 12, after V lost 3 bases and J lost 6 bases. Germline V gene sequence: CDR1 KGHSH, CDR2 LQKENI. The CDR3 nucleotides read TGTGCCAGCTCACCCCTCCGGGACAGGTATCGCGATGGCTACACCTTC. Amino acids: CASSPLRDRYRDGYTF.

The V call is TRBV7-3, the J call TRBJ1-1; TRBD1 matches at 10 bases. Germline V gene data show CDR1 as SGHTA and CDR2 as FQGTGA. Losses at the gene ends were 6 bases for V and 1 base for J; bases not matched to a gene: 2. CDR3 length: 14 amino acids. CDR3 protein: CASSRDRGNTEAFF. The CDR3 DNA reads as TGTGCCAGCAGTCGGGACAGGGGGAACACTGAAGCTTTCTTT. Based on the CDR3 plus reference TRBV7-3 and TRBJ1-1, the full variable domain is GAGVSQTPSNKVTEKGKYVELRCDPISGHTALYWYRQSLGQGPEFLIYFQGTGAADDSGLPNDRFFAVRPEGSVSTLKIQRTERGDSAVYLCASSRDRGNTEAFFGQGTRLTVV.

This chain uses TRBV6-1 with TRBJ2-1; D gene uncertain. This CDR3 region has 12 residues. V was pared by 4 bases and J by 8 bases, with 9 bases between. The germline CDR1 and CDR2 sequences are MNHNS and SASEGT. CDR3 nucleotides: TGTGCCAGCAGTGGTCGCAGTGATGAGCAGTTCTTC. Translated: CASSGRSDEQFF.

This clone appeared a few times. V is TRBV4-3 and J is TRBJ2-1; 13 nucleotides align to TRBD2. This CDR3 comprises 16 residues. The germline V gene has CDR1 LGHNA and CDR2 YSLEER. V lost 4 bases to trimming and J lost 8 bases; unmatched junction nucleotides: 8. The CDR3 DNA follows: TGCGCCAGCAGCCTTACTAGCGGGGGGGCGGTGGATGAGCAGTTCTTC. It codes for CASSLTSGGAVDEQFF.

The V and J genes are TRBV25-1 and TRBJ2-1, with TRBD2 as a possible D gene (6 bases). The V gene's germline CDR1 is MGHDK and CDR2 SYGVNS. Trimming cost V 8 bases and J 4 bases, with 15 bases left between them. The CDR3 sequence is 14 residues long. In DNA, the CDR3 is TGTGCCAGCGCTTCCGGGACTGTTTACAATGAGCAGTTCTTC. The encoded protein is CASASGTVYNEQFF.

CDR3 sequence: CASSSDNPNTEAFF. The CDR3 bases are TGCGCCAGCAGCTCGGACAACCCGAACACTGAAGCTTTCTTT. The rearrangement uses TRBV5-1 and TRBJ1-1, with D possibly TRBD1 on 5 matching bases. The CDR3 extends over 14 amino acids. The V and J ends lost 3 bases and 1 base respectively, with 10 bases between them. Per the germline V gene, CDR1 is SGHRS and CDR2 is YFSETQ.

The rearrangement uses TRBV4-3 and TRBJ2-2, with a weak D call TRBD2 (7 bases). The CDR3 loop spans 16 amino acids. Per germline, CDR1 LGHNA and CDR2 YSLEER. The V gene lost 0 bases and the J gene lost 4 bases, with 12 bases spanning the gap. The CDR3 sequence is CASSQDRGAGTGELFF. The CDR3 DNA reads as TGCGCCAGCAGCCAAGATCGGGGGGCGGGCACCGGGGAGCTGTTTTTT.

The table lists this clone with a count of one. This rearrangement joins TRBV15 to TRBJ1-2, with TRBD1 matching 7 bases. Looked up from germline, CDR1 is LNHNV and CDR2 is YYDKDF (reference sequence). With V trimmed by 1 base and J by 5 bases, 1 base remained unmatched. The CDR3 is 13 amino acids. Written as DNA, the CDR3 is TGTGCCACCAGCAGAGTCAGGGGGTATGGCTACACCTTC. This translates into CATSRVRGYGYTF.

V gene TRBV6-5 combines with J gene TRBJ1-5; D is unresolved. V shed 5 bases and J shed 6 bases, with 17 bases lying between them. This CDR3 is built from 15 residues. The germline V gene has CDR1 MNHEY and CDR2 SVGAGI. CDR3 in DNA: TGTGCCAGCAGTCCTCAAGTAAGCGGTAGTCAGCCCCAGCATTTT. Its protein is CASSPQVSGSQPQHF.

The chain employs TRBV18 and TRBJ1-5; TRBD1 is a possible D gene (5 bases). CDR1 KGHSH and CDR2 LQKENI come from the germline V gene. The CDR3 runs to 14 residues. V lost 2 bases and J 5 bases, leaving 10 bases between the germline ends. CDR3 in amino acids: CASSPGGGYQPQHF. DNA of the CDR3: TGTGCCAGCTCACCAGGGGGGGGTTATCAGCCCCAGCATTTT.

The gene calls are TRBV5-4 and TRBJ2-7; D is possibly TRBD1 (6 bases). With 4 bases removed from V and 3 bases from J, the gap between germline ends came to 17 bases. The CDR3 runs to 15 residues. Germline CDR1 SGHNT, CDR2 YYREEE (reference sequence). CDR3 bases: TGTGCCAGCAGCCCCTCTGGGACACCGGACTACGAGCAGTACTTC. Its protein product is CASSPSGTPDYEQYF. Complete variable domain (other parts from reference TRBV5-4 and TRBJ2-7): ETGVTQSPTHLIKTRGQQVTLRCSSQSGHNTVSWYQQALGQGPQFIFQYYREEENGRGNFPPRFSGLQFPNYSSELNVNALELDDSALYLCASSPSGTPDYEQYFGPGTRLTVT.

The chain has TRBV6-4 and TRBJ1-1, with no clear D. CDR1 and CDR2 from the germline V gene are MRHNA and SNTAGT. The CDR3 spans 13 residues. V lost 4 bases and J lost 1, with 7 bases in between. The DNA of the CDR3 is TGTGCCAGCAGTGTGGCAGAGAACACTGAAGCTTTCTTT. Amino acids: CASSVAENTEAFF.

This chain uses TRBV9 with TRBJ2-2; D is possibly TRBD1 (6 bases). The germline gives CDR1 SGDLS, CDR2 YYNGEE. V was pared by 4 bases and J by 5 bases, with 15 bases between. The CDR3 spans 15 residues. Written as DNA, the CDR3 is TGTGCCAGCAGCTCGAGGACAGCCCTGACCGGGGAGCTGTTTTTT. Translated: CASSSRTALTGELFF.

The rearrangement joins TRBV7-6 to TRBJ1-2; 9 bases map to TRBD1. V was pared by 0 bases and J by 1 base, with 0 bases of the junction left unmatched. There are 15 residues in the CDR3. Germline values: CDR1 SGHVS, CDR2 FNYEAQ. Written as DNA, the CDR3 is TGTGCCAGCAGCTTAGCGGGACAGGGTAACTATGGCTACACCTTC. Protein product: CASSLAGQGNYGYTF.

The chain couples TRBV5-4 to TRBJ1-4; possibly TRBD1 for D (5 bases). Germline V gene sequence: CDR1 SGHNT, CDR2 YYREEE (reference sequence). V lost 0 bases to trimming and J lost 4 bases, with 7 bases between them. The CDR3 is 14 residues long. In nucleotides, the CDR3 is TGTGCCAGCAGCTTGGGGCAGGGTAATGAAAAACTGTTTTTT. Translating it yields CASSLGQGNEKLFF.

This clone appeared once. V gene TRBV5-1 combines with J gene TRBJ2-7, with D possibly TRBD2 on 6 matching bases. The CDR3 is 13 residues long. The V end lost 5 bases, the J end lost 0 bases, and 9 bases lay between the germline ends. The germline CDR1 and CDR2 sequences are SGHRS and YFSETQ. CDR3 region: CASSPGGSYEQYF. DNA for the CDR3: TGCGCCAGCAGTCCCGGGGGCTCCTACGAGCAGTACTTC.

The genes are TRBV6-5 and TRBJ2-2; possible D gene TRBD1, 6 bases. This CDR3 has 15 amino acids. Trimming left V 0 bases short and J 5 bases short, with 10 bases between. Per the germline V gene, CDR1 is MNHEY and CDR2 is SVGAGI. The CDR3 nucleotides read TGTGCCAGCAGTTACTCAGGGGGACGAACCGGGGAGCTGTTTTTT. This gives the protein CASSYSGGRTGELFF.

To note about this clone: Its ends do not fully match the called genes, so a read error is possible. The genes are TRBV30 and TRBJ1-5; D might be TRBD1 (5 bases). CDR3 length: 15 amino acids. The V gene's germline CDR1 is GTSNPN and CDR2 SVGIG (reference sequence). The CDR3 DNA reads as TGTGCCTGGGCTTTCCGCGGGACGGAGAATCGGCCCCAGCATTTT. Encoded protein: CAWAFRGTENRPQHF.

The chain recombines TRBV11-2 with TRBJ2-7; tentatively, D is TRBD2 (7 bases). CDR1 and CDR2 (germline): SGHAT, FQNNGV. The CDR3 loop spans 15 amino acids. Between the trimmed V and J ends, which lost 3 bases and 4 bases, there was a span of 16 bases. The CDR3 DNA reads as TGTGCCAGCAGCTTGGAGGGGGGGCTCTGGTACGAGCAGTACTTC. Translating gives CASSLEGGLWYEQYF.

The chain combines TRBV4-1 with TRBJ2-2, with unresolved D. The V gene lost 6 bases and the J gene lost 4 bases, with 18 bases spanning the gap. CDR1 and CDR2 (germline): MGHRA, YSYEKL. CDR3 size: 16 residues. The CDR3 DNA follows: TGCGCCAGCAGGGTCCAGAGCTCACGGAGCACCGGGGAGCTGTTTTTT. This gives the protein CASRVQSSRSTGELFF.